This TCR beta chain was obtained from a study of T cells in tuberculosis. Sorting used thawed, overnight-rested PBMC stained with anti-CD3, a viability dye and GMM-loaded CD1B tetramer. C32 glucose monomycolate from Rhodococcus equi was loaded onto the CD1B tetramers. This CDR3 has 11 amino acids. V lost 6 bases and J 2 bases, leaving 7 bases between the germline ends. Germline assignment: CDR1 DFQATT and CDR2 SNEGSKA (reference sequence). TCRdb's table, derived via immunoSEQ multiplex PCR, lists solely in-frame clones and lacks some. The sample carries 55,000 to 60,000 clones, approximately 85% recorded once.

This receptor was obtained from an adult woman with latent tuberculosis. Sequences were obtained from CD1b-GMM tetramer-negative cells sorted from PBMCs. The V gene is TRBV20-1, the J gene TRBJ2-5; a weak D match, TRBD2 (5 bases). CDR3 DNA sequence: TGCAGTGCCCGAGGGCAAGAGACCCAGTACTTC. It encodes CSARGQETQYF.